These T cell receptor beta chains were read from a single sample in a study of T cell repertoires in cytomegalovirus infection. TCRdb fed the reads into MiXCR, producing one record per CDR3 protein. This sample carries about 310,000 distinct CDR3 sequences, 25% of them seen once, and the ten largest clones take 13%. No cognate antigen is known for these TCRs. Sequenced material: cultured PBMCs, taken from culture after CMV antigen stimulation. These receptors originate from a human donor in good health (CMV status not recorded). Some clones in this sample may be carry-over from other donors' samples. Each CDR3 is given with its conserved first and last residue. D genes are given only for firm matches. The size entry is marked missing in some rows and otherwise reads once, few, many or a size class.

clone_size | d_call | j_call | v_call | cdr3_nt | cdr3_aa
- | - | TRBJ1-2 | TRBV19 | TGTGCCAGTAGTATAGCCCTGGGTGAAAGGGACTATGGCTACACCTTC | CASSIALGERDYGYTF
- | - | TRBJ2-3 | TRBV29-1 | TGCAGCGTCCTCCCGGGACCCGCCGCAGATACGCAGTATTTT | CSVLPGPAADTQYF
few | - | TRBJ2-1 | TRBV20-1 | TGCAGTGCTAGCCAGGGGTCCTTAAATGAGCAGTTCTTC | CSASQGSLNEQFF
- | - | TRBJ1-5 | TRBV30 | TGTGCCTGGTGGTCGGGGCTAGGAAATCAGCCCCAGCATTTT | CAWWSGLGNQPQHF
- | - | TRBJ1-2 | TRBV11-2 | TGTGCCAGCAGCTTGGGCCCGGCGGCCCGGACTAACTATGGCTACACCTTC | CASSLGPAARTNYGYTF
many | - | TRBJ2-1 | TRBV7-8 | TGTGCCAGCAGCTTAACGAGGGTCTCCTACAATGAGCAGTTCTTC | CASSLTRVSYNEQFF
many | - | TRBJ1-2 | TRBV9 | TGTGCCAGCAGCATAACCTTACAGGGACTCTATGGCTACACCTTC | CASSITLQGLYGYTF
- | TRBD2 | TRBJ2-2 | TRBV12-3/TRBV12-4 | TGTGCCAGCGCCGGAGCGGGAGGAGTCACCGGGGAGCTGTTTTTT | CASAGAGGVTGELFF
few | TRBD2 | TRBJ2-5 | TRBV7-2 | TGTGCCAGCAGCCTAAGGACTAGCGGGAGGCGGGAGACCCAGTACTTC | CASSLRTSGRRETQYF
- | TRBD2 | TRBJ2-1 | TRBV4-1 | TGCGCCAGCAGCCCTACAGACCGCGGGGGGGTCGACAATGAGCAGTTCTTC | CASSPTDRGGVDNEQFF
- | TRBD2 | TRBJ2-3 | TRBV7-2 | TGTGCCAGCAGCTTAGTGGGGGGACCGACTAGCGGGAGCGCAGATACGCAGTATTTT | CASSLVGGPTSGSADTQYF